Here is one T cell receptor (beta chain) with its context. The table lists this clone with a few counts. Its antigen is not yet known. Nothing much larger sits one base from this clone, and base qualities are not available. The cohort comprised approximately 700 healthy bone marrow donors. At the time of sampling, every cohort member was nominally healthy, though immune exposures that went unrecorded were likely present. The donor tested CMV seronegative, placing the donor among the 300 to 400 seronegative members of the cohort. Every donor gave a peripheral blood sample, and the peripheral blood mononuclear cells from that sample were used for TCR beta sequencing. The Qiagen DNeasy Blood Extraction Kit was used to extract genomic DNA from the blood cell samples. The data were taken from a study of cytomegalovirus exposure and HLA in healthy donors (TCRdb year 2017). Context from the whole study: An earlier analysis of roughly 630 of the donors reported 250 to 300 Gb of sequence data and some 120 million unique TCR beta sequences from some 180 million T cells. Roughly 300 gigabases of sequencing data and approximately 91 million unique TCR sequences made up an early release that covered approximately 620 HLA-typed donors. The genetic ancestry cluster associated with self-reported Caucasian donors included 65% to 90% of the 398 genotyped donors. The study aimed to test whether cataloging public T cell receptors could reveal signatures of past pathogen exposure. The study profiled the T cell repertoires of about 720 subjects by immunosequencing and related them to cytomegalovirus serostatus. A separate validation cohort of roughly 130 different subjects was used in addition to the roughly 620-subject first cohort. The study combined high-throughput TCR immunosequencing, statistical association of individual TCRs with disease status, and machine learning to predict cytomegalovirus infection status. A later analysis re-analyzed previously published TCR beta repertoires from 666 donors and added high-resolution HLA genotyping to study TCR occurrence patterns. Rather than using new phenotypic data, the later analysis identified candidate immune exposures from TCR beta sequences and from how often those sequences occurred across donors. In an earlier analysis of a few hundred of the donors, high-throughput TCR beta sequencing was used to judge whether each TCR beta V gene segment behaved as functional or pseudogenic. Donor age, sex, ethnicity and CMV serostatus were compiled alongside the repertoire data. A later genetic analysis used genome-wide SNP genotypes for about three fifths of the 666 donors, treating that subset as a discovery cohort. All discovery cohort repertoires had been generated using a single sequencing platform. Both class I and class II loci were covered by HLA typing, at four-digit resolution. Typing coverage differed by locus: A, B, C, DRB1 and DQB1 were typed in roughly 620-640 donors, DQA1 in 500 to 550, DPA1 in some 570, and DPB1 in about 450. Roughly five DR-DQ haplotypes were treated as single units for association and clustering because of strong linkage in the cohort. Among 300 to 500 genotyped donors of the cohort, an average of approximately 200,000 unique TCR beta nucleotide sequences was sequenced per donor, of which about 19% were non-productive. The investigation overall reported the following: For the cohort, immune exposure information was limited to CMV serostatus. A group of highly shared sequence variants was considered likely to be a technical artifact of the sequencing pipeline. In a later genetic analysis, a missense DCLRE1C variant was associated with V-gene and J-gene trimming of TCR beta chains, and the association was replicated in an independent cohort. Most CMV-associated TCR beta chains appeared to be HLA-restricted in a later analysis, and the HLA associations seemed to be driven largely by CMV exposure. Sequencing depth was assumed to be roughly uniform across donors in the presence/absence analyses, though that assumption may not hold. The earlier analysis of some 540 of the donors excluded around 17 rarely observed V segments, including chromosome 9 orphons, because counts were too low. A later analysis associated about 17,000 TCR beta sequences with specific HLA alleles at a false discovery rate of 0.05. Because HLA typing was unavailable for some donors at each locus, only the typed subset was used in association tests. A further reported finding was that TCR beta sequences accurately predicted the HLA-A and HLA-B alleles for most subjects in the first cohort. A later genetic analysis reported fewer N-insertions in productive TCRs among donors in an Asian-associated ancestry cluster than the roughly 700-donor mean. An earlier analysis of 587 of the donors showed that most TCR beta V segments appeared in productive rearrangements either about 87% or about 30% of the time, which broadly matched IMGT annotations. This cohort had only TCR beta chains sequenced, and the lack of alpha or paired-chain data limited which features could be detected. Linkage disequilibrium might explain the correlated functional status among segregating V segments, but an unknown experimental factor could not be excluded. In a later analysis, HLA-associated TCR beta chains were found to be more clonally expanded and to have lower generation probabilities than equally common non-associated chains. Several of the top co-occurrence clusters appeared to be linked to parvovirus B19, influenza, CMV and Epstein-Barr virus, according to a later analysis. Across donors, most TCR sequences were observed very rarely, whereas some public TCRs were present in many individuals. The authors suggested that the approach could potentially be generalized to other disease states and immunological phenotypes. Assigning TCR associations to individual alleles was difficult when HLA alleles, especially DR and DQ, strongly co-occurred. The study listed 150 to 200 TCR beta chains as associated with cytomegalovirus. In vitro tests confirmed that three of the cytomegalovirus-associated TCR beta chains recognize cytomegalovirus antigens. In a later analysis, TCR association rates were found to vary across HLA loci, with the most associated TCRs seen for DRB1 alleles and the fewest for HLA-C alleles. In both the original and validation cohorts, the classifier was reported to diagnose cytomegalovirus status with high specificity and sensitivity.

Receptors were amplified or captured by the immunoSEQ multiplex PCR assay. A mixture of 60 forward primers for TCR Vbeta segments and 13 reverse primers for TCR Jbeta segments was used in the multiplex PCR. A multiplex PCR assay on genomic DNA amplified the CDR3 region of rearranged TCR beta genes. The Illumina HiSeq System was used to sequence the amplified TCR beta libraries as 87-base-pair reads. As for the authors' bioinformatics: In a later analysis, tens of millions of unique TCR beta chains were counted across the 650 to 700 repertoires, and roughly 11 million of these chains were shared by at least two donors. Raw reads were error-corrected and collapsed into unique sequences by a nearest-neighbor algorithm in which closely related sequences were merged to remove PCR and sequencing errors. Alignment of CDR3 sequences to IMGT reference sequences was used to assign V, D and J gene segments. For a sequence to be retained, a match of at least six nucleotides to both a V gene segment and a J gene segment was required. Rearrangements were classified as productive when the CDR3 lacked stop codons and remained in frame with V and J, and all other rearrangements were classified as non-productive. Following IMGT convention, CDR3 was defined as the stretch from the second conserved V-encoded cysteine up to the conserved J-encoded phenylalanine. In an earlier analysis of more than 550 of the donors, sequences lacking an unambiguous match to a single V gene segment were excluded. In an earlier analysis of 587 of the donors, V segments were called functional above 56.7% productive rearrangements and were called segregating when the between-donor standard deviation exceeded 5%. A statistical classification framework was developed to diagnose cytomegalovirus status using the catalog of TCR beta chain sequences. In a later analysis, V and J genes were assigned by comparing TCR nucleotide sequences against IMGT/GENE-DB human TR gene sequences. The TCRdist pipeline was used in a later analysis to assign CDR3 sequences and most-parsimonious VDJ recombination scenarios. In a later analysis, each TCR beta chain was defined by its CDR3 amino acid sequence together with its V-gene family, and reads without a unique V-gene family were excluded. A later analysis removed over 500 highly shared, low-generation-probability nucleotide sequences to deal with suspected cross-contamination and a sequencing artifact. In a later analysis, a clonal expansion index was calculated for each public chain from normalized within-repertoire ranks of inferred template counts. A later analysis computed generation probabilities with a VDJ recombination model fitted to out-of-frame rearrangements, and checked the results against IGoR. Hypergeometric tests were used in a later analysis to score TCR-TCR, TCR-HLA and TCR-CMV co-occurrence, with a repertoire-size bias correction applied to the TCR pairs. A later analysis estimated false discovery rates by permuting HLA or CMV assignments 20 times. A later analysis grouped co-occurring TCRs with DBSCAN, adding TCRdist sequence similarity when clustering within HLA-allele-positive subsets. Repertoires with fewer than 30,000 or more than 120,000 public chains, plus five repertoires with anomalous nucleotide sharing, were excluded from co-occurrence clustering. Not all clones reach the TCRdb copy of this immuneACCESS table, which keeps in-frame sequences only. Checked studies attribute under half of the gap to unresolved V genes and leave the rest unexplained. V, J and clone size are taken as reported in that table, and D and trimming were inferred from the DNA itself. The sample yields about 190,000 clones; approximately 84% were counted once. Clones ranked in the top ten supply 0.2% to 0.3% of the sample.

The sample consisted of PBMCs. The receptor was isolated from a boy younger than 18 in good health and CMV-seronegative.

CDR3 sequence: CASSKLAGRSGELFF. The DNA reads as follows: TGCGCCAGCAGCAAGCTAGCGGGAAGGTCCGGGGAGCTGTTTTTT. The chain uses TRBV5-1 and TRBJ2-2, with TRBD2 matching 9 junction bases. From the cysteine through the phenylalanine, the CDR3 covers 15 amino acids. The entry retains the CDR3 DNA only, 45 bases that are in frame from base 1. Reading the germline V gene gives CDR1 SGHRS and CDR2 YFSETQ. V ends up 4 bases short and J 6 bases short, with an unmatched junction base count of 7.